Detailed here is one T cell receptor beta chain. Using a J-beta primer mix together with a sample-barcoded 5' primer, a second PCR was run for roughly 7 to 12 cycles. Each CDR3 protein gets one entry after TCRdb re-called the 5' RACE reads with MiXCR. The table shows some 940,000 distinct CDR3 sequences, with just under 30% occurring only once. This record comes from a study of blood T cells in healthy people across ages. CDR1 LGHDT and CDR2 YNNKEL come from the germline V gene (reference sequence). This CDR3 is 14 amino acids long. Unmatched junction bases numbered 5, after V lost 0 bases and J lost 7 bases. These records were also assigned to another study, of T cells of mothers and their children. According to that study: Material was donated by three healthy Caucasian mothers and their six children. There were over 9 million TCR beta CDR3 reads from each mother and approximately 3 million from each child.

The sequence was collected from a woman aged 40 to 50 in good health. The sequencing input was blood. The chain combines TRBV3-1 with TRBJ1-2; 7 bases line up with TRBD1. For the CDR3, the DNA is TGTGCCAGCAGCCAAGATACAGGGGTTGGTGGCTACACCTTC. Encoded protein: CASSQDTGVGGYTF.